The T cell receptor (beta chain) described here comes from a study of blood T cell repertoires in COVID-19 (dated by TCRdb to 2018 to 2021). General notes on the study: Samples from collaborators originated in the United States, Italy and Spain and spanned both the acute and convalescent phases of COVID-19. The prospective study material was composed of cDNA or gDNA derived from T cells, B-cell-depleted T cells, or PBMCs. Deeply sampled blood TCRbeta repertoires from subjects exposed to, actively infected with, or recovered from COVID-19 were included in the dataset. The repertoires were released in a freely available public database meant as a resource for research on the immune response to SARS-CoV-2. Samples were obtained from the ongoing ImmuneRACE study (first 160 participants) and from 1,254 subjects provided by 6 global collaborators. Nearly every sample came with metadata listing a de-identified subject ID, COVID-19 status, age in years and sex. Where available, HLA class I and class II types were obtained from metadata supplied by the sample provider rather than from assay-based typing. Overall study outcomes, separate from this receptor: The quantity of clinical and demographic metadata differed by source and by participant and was supplied without curation.

At one collaborating source in Seattle, patients were enrolled during active infection and were followed longitudinally through the course of disease. Collaborating institutions collected whole blood in K2EDTA tubes following their own protocols. For TCRbeta analysis, collaborators shipped samples as frozen whole blood, isolated PBMCs, or DNA extracted from either of those sample types. There are 13 amino acids in the CDR3, from cysteine to phenylalanine inclusive. Solely the CDR3 DNA is kept, with 39 bases framed from the first base. Based on the germline V gene (reference sequence), the CDR1 and CDR2 sequences are LGHDT and YNNKEL. V sheds 3 bases and J sheds 5 bases, leaving 10 bases between their ends. In the case of this clone: The antigen it binds to is not known. The sample holds no much larger clone one base away, and base qualities are not on file.

TCRbeta CDR3 regions were amplified from genomic DNA by means of the immunoSEQ Assay, a bias-controlled multiplex PCR. On the authors' methods: Nucleated cell counts per sample were estimated from amplification of reference gene primers within the assay. To quantify the absolute abundance of each unique TCRbeta CDR3 rearrangement, sequence reads were collapsed and filtered. For each sample, productive Simpson clonality was calculated as the square root of Simpson's diversity index over productive rearrangements. TCRdb provides this immuneACCESS table in a form limited to in-frame rearrangements. Some clones are lacking; in checked studies, under half of them reflect an unresolved V gene, and why the rest are absent is not known. That table is the source of V, J and clone size, and D and trimming were worked out from the DNA. For this sample there are around 210,000 clones; 85% appear just once. The top ten hold 5.1% of the sample.

The chain is assembled from TRBV3-1 (or the pseudogene TRBV3-2) and TRBJ2-5, with the identity of the D gene unclear. This clonotype was obtained from a man aged 50 to 60 with COVID-19, enrolled during active disease. Sequencing was carried out using peripheral blood. The CDR3 protein: CASSHPPRETQYF. The nucleotides are TGTGCCAGCAGCCACCCCCCTCGGGAGACCCAGTACTTC.